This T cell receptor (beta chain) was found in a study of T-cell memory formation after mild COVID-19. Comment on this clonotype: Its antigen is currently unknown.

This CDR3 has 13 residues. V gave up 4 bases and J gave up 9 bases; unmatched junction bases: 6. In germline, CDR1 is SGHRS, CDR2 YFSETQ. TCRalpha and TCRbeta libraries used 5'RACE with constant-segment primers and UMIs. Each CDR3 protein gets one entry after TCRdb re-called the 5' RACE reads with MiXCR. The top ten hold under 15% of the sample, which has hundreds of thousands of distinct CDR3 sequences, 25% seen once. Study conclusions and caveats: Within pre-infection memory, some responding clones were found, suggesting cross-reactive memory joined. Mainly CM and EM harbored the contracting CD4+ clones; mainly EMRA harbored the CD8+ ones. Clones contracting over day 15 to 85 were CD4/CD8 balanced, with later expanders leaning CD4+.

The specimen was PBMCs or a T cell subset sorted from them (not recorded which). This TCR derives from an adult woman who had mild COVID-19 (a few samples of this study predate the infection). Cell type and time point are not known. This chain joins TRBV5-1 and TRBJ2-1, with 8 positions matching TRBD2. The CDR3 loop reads CASSEAGVGEQFF. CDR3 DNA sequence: TGCGCCAGCAGCGAAGCGGGAGTCGGTGAGCAGTTCTTC.